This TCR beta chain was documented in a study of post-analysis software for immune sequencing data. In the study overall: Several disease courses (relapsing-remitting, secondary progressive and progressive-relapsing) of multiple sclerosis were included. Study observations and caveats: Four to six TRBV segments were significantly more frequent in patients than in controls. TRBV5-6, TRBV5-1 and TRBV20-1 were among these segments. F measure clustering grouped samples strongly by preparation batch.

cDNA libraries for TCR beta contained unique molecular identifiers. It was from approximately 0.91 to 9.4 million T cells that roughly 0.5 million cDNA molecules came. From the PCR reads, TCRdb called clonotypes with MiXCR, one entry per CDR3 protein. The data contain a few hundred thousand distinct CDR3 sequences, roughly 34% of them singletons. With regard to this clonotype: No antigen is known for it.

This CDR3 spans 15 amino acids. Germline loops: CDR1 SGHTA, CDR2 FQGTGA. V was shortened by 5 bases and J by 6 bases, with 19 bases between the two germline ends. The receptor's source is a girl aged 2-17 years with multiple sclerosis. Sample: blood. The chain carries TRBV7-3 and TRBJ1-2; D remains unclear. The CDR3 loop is CASSPEVKELHGYTF. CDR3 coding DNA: TGTGCCAGCAGCCCAGAGGTGAAGGAACTGCATGGCTACACCTTC.